Given below is one TCR beta chain in context. There is no known antigen for this receptor. No much larger clone exists at a distance of one base, and base qualities are not known. The data were taken from a study of siplizumab effects on memory and regulatory T cells (dated by TCRdb to the late 2010s). Notes on the research overall: The study examined how the anti-CD2 antibody siplizumab affects alloreactive T-cell subsets in allogeneic mixed lymphocyte reactions built from human PBMCs. Points the paper makes about the study in general: About 75-96% of proliferating CD4+ or CD8+ clones could not be given a naive or memory phenotype. Compared with memory T cells, unstimulated naive T cells appeared more diverse, and naive cells seemed to make a substantial contribution to the alloresponse. Sequences below about 10^-5 frequency were poorly captured, so only a minor fraction of alloreactive clones could be mapped to unstimulated subsets. Siplizumab significantly reduced the cumulative frequency of alloreactive sequences traceable to unstimulated CD4+ memory T cells. Among mappable alloreactive CD4+ clones, an average Treg-derived fraction of approximately 73% was observed with siplizumab, compared with roughly 27% in control reactions. Whether proliferating Tregs from siplizumab cultures were suppressive was not functionally confirmed.

Sorted unstimulated T cells and proliferating T cells recovered from mixed lymphocyte reactions were subjected to TCRbeta CDR3 sequencing. Fresh whole blood from more than 9 HLA-typed healthy donors served as the source for isolating PBMCs. To map where alloreactive clones came from, unstimulated CD4+ non-regulatory T cells were FACS-sorted. The library was generated by the immunoSEQ multiplex PCR assay. The deep sequencing platform assayed approximately 100,000 TCR templates per sample. Genomic DNA extracted from sorted T cells was used for TCRbeta CDR3 sequencing. Turning to the authors' computational methods: The R programming language was used for the clonal analysis of the TCRbeta CDR3 data. Comparing unstimulated samples against CFSE-low samples taken after the reaction was how alloreactive CD4+ and CD8+ clones were defined. Alloreactive CD4+ clones were assigned to regulatory or non-regulatory origin by matching sequences to sorted unstimulated Treg and non-Treg repertoires. Here the immuneACCESS table is served through TCRdb, limited to in-frame sequences with V and J called. Missing clones are a known gap in these copies; in checked studies unresolved V genes cover under half, and the rest lacks a known reason. V and J calls and clone size follow that table, whereas D and trimming were derived from the DNA. Within this sample are around 86,000 clones, with 90% to 95% of them counted one time only. The ten largest make up roughly 0.3% of the sample.

Germline trimming: 6 bases from V, 6 bases from J; junction bases outside gene matches: 6. The germline V gene sets CDR1 to SNHLY and CDR2 to FYNNEI. The CDR3 measures 14 amino acids from cysteine to phenylalanine. Just CDR3 DNA is preserved here, 42 bases in frame from base 1. The TCR originated in a human donor in good health. The sample comprised non-Treg CD4+ T cells sorted from blood. Taken with the paper, the label for cell subset or site translates to: FACS-sorted unstimulated CD4+ non-regulatory T cells. The chain was built from TRBV2 and TRBJ2-2, with TRBD1 identical over 8 junction bases. The CDR3 here reads CASRAGQGPGELFF. The sequenced DNA is TGTGCCAGCAGGGCTGGACAGGGACCCGGGGAGCTGTTTTTT.